This T cell receptor beta chain was sequenced in a study of T cells after yellow fever vaccination. Study-level results: Among all clonotypes, a small share was observed in both CD4 and CD8 compartments.

There are 14 residues in the CDR3. Germline V gene data show CDR1 as MGHDK and CDR2 as SYGVNS. V lost 3 bases and J lost 1; bases outside the gene matches: 3. MiXCR, run by TCRdb on the 5' RACE reads, gives a single entry per CDR3 protein. Of about 630,000 distinct CDR3 sequences detected, roughly 12% appear once; the ten largest clones hold approximately 15%. To note about this clonotype: Antigen: not known.

The chain joins TRBV25-1 to TRBJ2-7; 7 bases are shared with TRBD2. The source is a man aged 30-40 years who received the YFV17D yellow fever vaccine. Specimen: PBMCs, collected on the day of the yellow fever booster vaccination. The CDR3 region is CASSDGGSSYEQYF. Here the CDR3 DNA reads TGTGCCAGCAGTGATGGCGGGAGTTCCTACGAGCAGTACTTC.